This is a list of T cell receptor beta chains from one sample in a study of cytomegalovirus exposure and HLA in healthy donors. Repertoires were generated with immunoSEQ multiplex PCR, while TCRdb's copy carries only in-frame clones and drops some. The table records about 170,000 clones, roughly 80% of them present only once. Sample: PBMCs. Receptors were obtained from a woman between 18 and 30 years old in good health and CMV-seronegative. Each CDR3 is given with its conserved first and last residue. Each record gives: J gene, clone size, V gene, CDR3 protein. Where a row states a size, it is once, few, many or the class of an expanded clone; other rows omit it.

TRBJ2-2 few TRBV4-3 CASSRTGTRDGELFF
TRBJ1-5 . TRBV4-1 CASSHHRDNQPQHF
TRBJ1-4 . TRBV18 CASSPHGEKLFF
TRBJ2-5 few TRBV7-3 CASSLTGAALGETQYF
TRBJ2-7 . TRBV11-3 CASRAGPGSASYEQYF
TRBJ1-4 . TRBV4-3 CASSQGGGRGNEKLFF
TRBJ2-2 . TRBV5-1 CASSLTGTSVRELFF
TRBJ2-1 once TRBV9 CASSGGLGFNEQFF
TRBJ1-1 . TRBV27 CASSVPGGPEAFF
TRBJ2-3 . TRBV28 CASSFGQATQYF
TRBJ1-1 . TRBV7-6 CASSSGGFDTEAFF
TRBJ2-7 . TRBV6-5 CASSSQGAGDYEQYF
TRBJ1-1 . TRBV4-1 CASSPRTDTNTEAFF
TRBJ2-3 . TRBV7-2 CASSLYESGSRHTDTQYF
TRBJ2-3 . TRBV5-1 CASKSQTSTDTQYF
TRBJ2-1 once TRBV5-1 CASSQGLAFEQFF
TRBJ2-2 . TRBV7-6 CASSLSLAGAWLLTGELFF
TRBJ2-7 . TRBV15 CATSKRDRGYEQYF
TRBJ2-4 few TRBV7-8 CASSLRELAFAKNIQYF
TRBJ2-7 . TRBV4-2 CASSQDSGSYDEQYF
TRBJ2-6 . TRBV6-4 CAGSAFPGANVLTF
TRBJ1-2 few TRBV21-1 CASSKASAEGVGYTF
TRBJ1-2 . TRBV28 CASNAGTTYGYTF
TRBJ2-7 . TRBV29-1 CSVPAVGGGEQYF
TRBJ1-5 . TRBV19 CASSVQAGVSQPQHF
TRBJ2-1 . TRBV5-6 CASSFQWDWDYNEQFF
TRBJ2-3 . TRBV10-2 CASSESWPPDTQYF
TRBJ2-7 . TRBV6-1 CASWAGRADEQYF
TRBJ2-3 . TRBV15 CATSRGTGGGAGGGTDTQYF
TRBJ1-5 . TRBV27 CASKGQGNQPQHF
TRBJ2-7 . TRBV7-5 CVRSPEAEQYF
TRBJ2-7 . TRBV27 CASSLGGTGGYEQYF
TRBJ2-1 . TRBV18 CASSPSGRVNEQFF
TRBJ2-2 . TRBV6-6 CASSYSSAIGGELFF
TRBJ2-1 . TRBV5-1 CASSLGDRVPNEQFF
TRBJ2-7 . TRBV2 CASGGSAGHYEQYF
TRBJ1-1 . TRBV6-5 CASSYSAGGYTEAFF
TRBJ2-5 . TRBV2 CASSAWGQGGETQYF
TRBJ2-7 . TRBV7-2 CASSLAREAYEQYF
TRBJ1-1 . TRBV7-9 CSSSRQGGAFF
TRBJ2-7 . TRBV6-5 CASSYGRTYEQYF
TRBJ2-7 . TRBV7-9 CASSFSGYEQYF